A single sample is the source of the 18 T cell receptor beta chains below, sequenced in a study of shared clonotypes between healthy human individuals. TCRdb's copy holds only in-frame clones and misses some; the assay was immunoSEQ multiplex PCR. The repertoire consists of 950,000 to 1,100,000 clones, with about 75% occurring once and the leading ten covering about 1.5%. Sequenced: memory CD4+ T cells sorted from blood. This sample's subset: CD45RA-negative fraction. These receptors came from a man aged 18 to 30 in good health.

The chain links TRBV19 to TRBJ2-1; D tentatively fits TRBD1 or TRBD2 (5 bases each). CDR1 and CDR2 (germline): LNHDA, SQIVND (reference sequence). The CDR3 extends over 14 amino acids. The germline V and J ends were trimmed by 10 bases and 6 bases, with 19 bases remaining between them. The CDR3 DNA is TGTGCCACCGGGACGGGGCGGACTGTCAATGAGCAGTTCTTC. Its protein is CATGTGRTVNEQFF.

This clone was seen repeatedly, ten times or more. This same CDR3 is encoded by further DNA sequences in the sample. The chain recombines TRBV18 with TRBJ2-1; 7 bases are shared with TRBD1. The trim removed 3 bases at V and 6 bases at J, leaving 2 bases unmatched. The CDR3 is 13 residues long. Germline V lookup: CDR1 KGHSH, CDR2 LQKENI. Here the CDR3 reads CASSPYRGNEQFF. In DNA, the CDR3 is TGTGCCAGCTCACCCTACAGGGGCAATGAGCAGTTCTTC. Full variable domain (rest looked up from reference TRBV18 and TRBJ2-1): NAGVMQNPRHLVRRRGQEARLRCSPMKGHSHVYWYRQLPEEGLKFMVYLQKENIIDESGMPKERFSAEFPKEGPSILRIQQVVRGDSAAYFCASSPYRGNEQFFGPGTRLTVL.

This chain links TRBV7-9 with TRBJ1-4; possible D gene TRBD1, 5 bases. Germline lookup yields CDR1 SEHNR and CDR2 FQNEAQ (reference sequence). V shed 1 base and J shed 8 bases, with 17 bases lying between them. The CDR3 runs to 16 residues. The CDR3 loop reads CASSLVFFQGGEKLFF. CDR3 coding DNA: TGTGCCAGCAGCTTAGTTTTTTTTCAGGGAGGCGAAAAACTGTTTTTT.

Concerning this clone itself: At one boundary the junction diverges from the germline segment, which might be a read error. This chain joins TRBV30 and TRBJ1-2; no definite D call. This CDR3 spans 12 amino acids. Germline V gene sequence: CDR1 GTSNPN, CDR2 SVGIG (reference sequence). The CDR3 loop reads CAWSLGQKSSHF. CDR3 nucleotides: TGTGCCTGGAGTCTAGGTCAGAAAAGTTCCCACTTC.

This rearrangement joins TRBV15 to TRBJ1-2; D perhaps matches TRBD1 (6 bases). Germline loops: CDR1 LNHNV, CDR2 YYDKDF (reference sequence). CDR3 size: 15 residues. Trimming pared 0 bases from V and 8 bases from J, leaving 16 bases between. CDR3 region: CATSRDNRVEEGYTF. The CDR3 nucleotides read TGTGCCACCAGCAGAGACAACAGGGTCGAAGAGGGCTACACCTTC.

This rearrangement joins TRBV5-1 to TRBJ1-2, with D possibly matching TRBD1 (5 bases). CDR1 SGHRS and CDR2 YFSETQ come from the germline V gene. The CDR3 is 16 amino acids. The V and J ends lost 0 bases and 0 bases respectively, with 12 bases between them. Here the CDR3 DNA reads TGCGCCAGCAGCTTGGACTTCGACAGCTCTAACTATGGCTACACCTTC. As protein: CASSLDFDSSNYGYTF.

On this clone: The same CDR3 arises from other DNA sequences in this sample as well. J is TRBJ2-1 and V is TRBV7-8, with D perhaps TRBD2 (7 bases). V was trimmed by 5 bases and J by 6 bases, leaving 14 bases between them. Germline V gene sequence: CDR1 SGHVS, CDR2 FQNEAQ. This CDR3 has 14 amino acids. The CDR3 sequence is CASSPREGGNEQFF. CDR3 sequence (DNA): TGTGCCAGCAGCCCGAGGGAGGGGGGCAATGAGCAGTTCTTC.

The chain joins TRBV10-3 to TRBJ2-7, with D possibly matching TRBD1 (5 bases). V was clipped by 7 bases and J by 2 bases, with 21 bases between them. This CDR3 spans 16 amino acids. CDR1 ENHRY and CDR2 SYGVKD come from the germline V gene. Here the CDR3 DNA reads TGTGCCATCACAGGCTCCGCCGGCAGGGAAGCCTACGAGCAGTACTTC. Translated, it gives CAITGSAGREAYEQYF.

The rearrangement joins TRBV4-3 to TRBJ1-2; the D gene is possibly TRBD1 (5 bases). CDR1 and CDR2 from the germline V gene are LGHNA and YSLEER. This CDR3 spans 15 amino acids. Trimming shortened V by 1 base and J by 2 bases, and 11 bases separated the two germline ends. The CDR3 is CASSQVDRLNYGYTF. CDR3 bases: TGCGCCAGCAGCCAAGTCGACAGACTAAACTATGGCTACACCTTC.

In DNA, the CDR3 is TGTGCCAGCAGTGTAGCGGGGGGGCTATACAATGAGCAGTTCTTC. Its translation: CASSVAGGLYNEQFF. V usage is TRBV2 and J usage is TRBJ2-1; 11 bases align to TRBD2. The length of the CDR3 is 15 residues. V dropped 4 bases and J dropped 4; count of bases not matched to a gene: 3. From germline, CDR1 is SNHLY and CDR2 FYNNEI.

The chain links TRBV28 to TRBJ1-1; no definite D call. This CDR3 is 19 amino acids long. Per germline, CDR1 MDHEN and CDR2 SYDVKM. V lost 8 bases and J lost 1, with 29 bases in between. This CDR3 is CASGFQVPAGSWGNTEAFF. CDR3 bases: TGTGCCAGCGGATTCCAAGTGCCGGCAGGCTCCTGGGGGAACACTGAAGCTTTCTTT.

V gene TRBV2 combines with J gene TRBJ2-1; 16 bases fit TRBD2. After removal of 4 bases from V and 6 bases from J, the junction contained 3 bases not matched to a gene. The CDR3 consists of 16 residues. Germline V gene data show CDR1 as SNHLY and CDR2 as FYNNEI. CDR3 sequence reads: CASSVGTSGGGNEQFF. The CDR3 nucleotides are TGTGCCAGCAGTGTTGGGACTAGCGGGGGGGGCAATGAGCAGTTCTTC.

This clone was counted a single time. The rearrangement links TRBV10-3 to TRBJ2-5; 10 bases map to TRBD1. The germline V gene encodes CDR1 ENHRY and CDR2 SYGVKD. V lost 3 bases, J lost 7 bases, and 5 bases stayed unmatched. The CDR3 spans 14 residues. The DNA of the CDR3 is TGTGCCATCAGTGACATGACAGGGGGCATGACCCAGTACTTC. This sequence encodes CAISDMTGGMTQYF.

This clone turned up a few times. This chain uses TRBV10-3 with TRBJ2-1, with unresolved D. This CDR3 comprises 16 residues. V lost 7 bases, J lost 5 bases, and 21 bases lay in between. Germline V gene data show CDR1 as ENHRY and CDR2 as SYGVKD. CDR3: CAIKTLIHITDNEQFF. DNA of the CDR3: TGTGCCATCAAAACTCTGATTCACATCACTGACAATGAGCAGTTCTTC.

This clone appeared a single time. The chain has TRBV6-1 and TRBJ1-4, with D possibly TRBD1 on 6 matching bases. V shed 4 bases and J shed 8 bases, with 11 bases lying between them. Looked up from germline, CDR1 is MNHNS and CDR2 is SASEGT. This CDR3 comprises 13 residues. The CDR3 reads CASSAQGGEKLFF. The CDR3 region has the DNA TGTGCCAGCAGTGCACAGGGTGGCGAAAAACTGTTTTTT.

The chain is built from TRBV27 and TRBJ2-7; TRBD1 matches 7 bases. The CDR3 consists of 14 residues. Germline V gene data show CDR1 as MNHEY and CDR2 as SMNVEV (reference sequence). Unmatched junction bases numbered 6, after V lost 3 bases and J lost 4 bases. CDR3 amino acids: CASSFTGAGYEQYF. CDR3 nucleotide sequence: TGTGCCAGCAGTTTTACAGGGGCTGGGTACGAGCAGTACTTC.

This rearrangement joins TRBV28 to TRBJ2-3, with D possibly being TRBD1 (6 bases). Germline CDR1 MDHEN, CDR2 SYDVKM. Trimming took 5 bases from V and 2 from J, leaving 14 bases between them. CDR3 length: 15 amino acids. The DNA for the CDR3 is TGTGCCAGCAGTAACCGGGACACACACACAGATACGCAGTATTTT. The encoded protein is CASSNRDTHTDTQYF.

This clone was counted between two and nine times. V and J are TRBV2 and TRBJ1-4; 8 positions match TRBD1. After removal of 5 bases from V and 3 bases from J, the junction contained 2 bases not matched to a gene. The CDR3 length is 14 residues. The germline V gene encodes CDR1 SNHLY and CDR2 FYNNEI. CDR3 nucleotides: TGTGCCAGCAGTACGACAGGGGCTAATGAAAAACTGTTTTTT. It codes for CASSTTGANEKLFF. The whole variable domain, remainder taken from reference TRBV2 and TRBJ1-4, is EPEVTQTPSHQVTQMGQEVILRCVPISNHLYFYWYRQILGQKVEFLVSFYNNEISEKSEIFDDQFSVERPDGSNFTLKIRSTKLEDSAMYFCASSTTGANEKLFFGSGTQLSVL.